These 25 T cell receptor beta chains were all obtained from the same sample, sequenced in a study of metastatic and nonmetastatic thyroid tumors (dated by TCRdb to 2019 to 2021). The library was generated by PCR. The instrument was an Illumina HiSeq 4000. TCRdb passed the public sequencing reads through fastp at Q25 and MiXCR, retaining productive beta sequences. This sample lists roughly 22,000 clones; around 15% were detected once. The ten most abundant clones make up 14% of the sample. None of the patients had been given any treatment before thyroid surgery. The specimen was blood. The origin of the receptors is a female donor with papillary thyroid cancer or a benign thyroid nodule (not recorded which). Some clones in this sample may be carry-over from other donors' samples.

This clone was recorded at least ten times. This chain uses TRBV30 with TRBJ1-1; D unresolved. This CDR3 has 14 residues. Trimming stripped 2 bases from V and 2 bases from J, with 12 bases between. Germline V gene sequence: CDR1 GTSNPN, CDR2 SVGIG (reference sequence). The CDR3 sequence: CAWSKAAANTEAFF. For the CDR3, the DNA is TGTGCCTGGAGTAAAGCAGCAGCTAACACTGAAGCTTTCTTT.

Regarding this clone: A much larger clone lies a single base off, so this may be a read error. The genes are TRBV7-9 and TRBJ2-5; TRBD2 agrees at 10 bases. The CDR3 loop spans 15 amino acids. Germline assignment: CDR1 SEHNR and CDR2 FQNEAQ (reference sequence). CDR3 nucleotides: TGTGTCAGCAGCCCCATAGCGGGAGGAGCGGAGACCCAGTACTTC. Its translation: CVSSPIAGGAETQYF.

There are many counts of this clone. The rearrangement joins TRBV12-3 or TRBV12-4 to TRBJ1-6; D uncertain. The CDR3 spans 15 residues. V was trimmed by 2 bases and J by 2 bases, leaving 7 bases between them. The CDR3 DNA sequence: TGTGCCAGCAGTTTATCCGGGACCTATAATTCACCCCTCCACTTT. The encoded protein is CASSLSGTYNSPLHF.

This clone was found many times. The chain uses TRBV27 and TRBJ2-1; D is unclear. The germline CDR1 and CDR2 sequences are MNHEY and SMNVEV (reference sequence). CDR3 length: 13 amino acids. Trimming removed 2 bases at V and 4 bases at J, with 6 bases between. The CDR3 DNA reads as TGTGCCAGCAGTTTAACTCTATACAATGAGCAGTTCTTC. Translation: CASSLTLYNEQFF.

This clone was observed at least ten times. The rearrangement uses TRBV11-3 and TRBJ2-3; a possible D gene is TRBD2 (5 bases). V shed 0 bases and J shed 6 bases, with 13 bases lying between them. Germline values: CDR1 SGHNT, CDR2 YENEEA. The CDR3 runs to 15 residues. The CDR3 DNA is TGTGCCAGCAGCTTAGAAGGACTTAGAGGGGATACGCAGTATTTT. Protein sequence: CASSLEGLRGDTQYF.

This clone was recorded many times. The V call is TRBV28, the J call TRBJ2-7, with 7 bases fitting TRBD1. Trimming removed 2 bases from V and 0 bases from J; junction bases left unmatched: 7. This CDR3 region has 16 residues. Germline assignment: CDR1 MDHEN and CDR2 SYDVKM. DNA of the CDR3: TGTGCCAGCAGTTTAGACACAGGGGAGCGCTCCTACGAGCAGTACTTC. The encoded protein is CASSLDTGERSYEQYF.

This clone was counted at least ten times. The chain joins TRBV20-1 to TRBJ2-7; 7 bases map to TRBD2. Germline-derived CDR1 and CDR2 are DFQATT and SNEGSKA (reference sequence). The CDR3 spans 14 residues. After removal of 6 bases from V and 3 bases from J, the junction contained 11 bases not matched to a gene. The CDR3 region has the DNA TGCAGTGCAGAGACACGGGAGGCCGGCTACGAGCAGTACTTC. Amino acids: CSAETREAGYEQYF.

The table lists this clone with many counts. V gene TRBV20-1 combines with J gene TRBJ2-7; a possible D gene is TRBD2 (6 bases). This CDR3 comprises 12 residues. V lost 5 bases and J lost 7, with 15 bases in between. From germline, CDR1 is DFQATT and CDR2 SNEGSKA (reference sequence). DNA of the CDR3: TGCAGTGCTCCTACGGGGGAGAGGGAGCAGTACTTC. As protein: CSAPTGEREQYF.

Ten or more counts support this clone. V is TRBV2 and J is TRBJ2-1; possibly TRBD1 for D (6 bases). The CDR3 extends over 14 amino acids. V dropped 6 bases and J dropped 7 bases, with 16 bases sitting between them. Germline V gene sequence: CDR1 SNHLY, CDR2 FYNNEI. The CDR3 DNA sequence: TGTGCCAGCAGGCACGGGGACATGGGGAATGAGCAGTTCTTC. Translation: CASRHGDMGNEQFF.

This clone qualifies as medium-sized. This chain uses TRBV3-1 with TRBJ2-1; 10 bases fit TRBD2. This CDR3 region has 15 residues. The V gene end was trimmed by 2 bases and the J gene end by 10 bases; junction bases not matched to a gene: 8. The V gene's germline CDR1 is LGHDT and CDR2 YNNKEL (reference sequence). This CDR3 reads CASSQRAGGASEQFF. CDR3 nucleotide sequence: TGTGCCAGCAGCCAAAGAGCGGGAGGGGCATCCGAGCAGTTCTTC.

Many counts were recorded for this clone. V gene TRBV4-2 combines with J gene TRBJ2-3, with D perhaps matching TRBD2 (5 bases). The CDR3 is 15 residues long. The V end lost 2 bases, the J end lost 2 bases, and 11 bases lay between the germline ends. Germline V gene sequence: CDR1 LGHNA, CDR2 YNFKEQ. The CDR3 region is CASSQQKRTTDTQYF. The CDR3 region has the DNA TGTGCCAGCAGCCAACAGAAGCGGACCACAGATACGCAGTATTTT.

The CDR3 DNA reads as TGCGCCAGCAGCCGGGACAGGGGGCGTTACGAGCAGTACTTC. The encoded protein is CASSRDRGRYEQYF. This chain joins TRBV4-3 and TRBJ2-7; 12 nucleotides align to TRBD1. Germline V gene sequence: CDR1 LGHNA, CDR2 YSLEER. The V segment lost 4 bases and the J segment 4 bases; nucleotides outside the gene matches: 2. CDR3 length: 14 residues.

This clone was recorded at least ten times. This CDR3 is CASRGTGSLSYNEQFF. The CDR3 DNA reads TGTGCCAGCAGGGGAACAGGGTCCCTCTCCTACAATGAGCAGTTCTTC. The chain couples TRBV12-3 or TRBV12-4 to TRBJ2-1; a possible D gene is TRBD1 (6 bases). Deletions cut 6 bases from V and 0 bases from J, with 15 bases between. The CDR3 runs to 16 residues.

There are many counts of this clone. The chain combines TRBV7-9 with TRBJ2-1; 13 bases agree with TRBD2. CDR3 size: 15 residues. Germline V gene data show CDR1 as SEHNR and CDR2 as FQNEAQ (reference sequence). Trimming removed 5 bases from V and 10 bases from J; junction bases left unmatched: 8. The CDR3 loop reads CASSLPRLAGGEQFF. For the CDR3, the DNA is TGTGCCAGCAGCCTACCGAGACTAGCGGGAGGAGAGCAGTTCTTC.

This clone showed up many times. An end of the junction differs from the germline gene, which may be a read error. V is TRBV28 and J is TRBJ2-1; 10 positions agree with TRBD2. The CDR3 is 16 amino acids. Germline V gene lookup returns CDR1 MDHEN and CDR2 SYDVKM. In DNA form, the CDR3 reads TGTGTCAGCGGTCTAGCGGGAGCTTGGTCCTACAATGAGCAGTTCTTC. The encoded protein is CVSGLAGAWSYNEQFF.

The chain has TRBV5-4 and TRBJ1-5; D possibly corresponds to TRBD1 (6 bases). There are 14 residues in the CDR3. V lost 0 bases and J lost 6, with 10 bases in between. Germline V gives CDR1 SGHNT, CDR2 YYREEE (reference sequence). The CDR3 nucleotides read TGTGCCAGCAGCTTGGGGGGGGGCGCTCAGCCCCAGCATTTT. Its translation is CASSLGGGAQPQHF. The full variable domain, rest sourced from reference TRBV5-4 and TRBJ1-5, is ETGVTQSPTHLIKTRGQQVTLRCSSQSGHNTVSWYQQALGQGPQFIFQYYREEENGRGNFPPRFSGLQFPNYSSELNVNALELDDSALYLCASSLGGGAQPQHFGDGTRLSIL.

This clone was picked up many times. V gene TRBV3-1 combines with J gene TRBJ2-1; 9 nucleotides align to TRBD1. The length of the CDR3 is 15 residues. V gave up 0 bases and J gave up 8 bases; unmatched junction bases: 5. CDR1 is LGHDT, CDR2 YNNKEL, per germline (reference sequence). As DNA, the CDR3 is TGTGCCAGCAGCCAAGACGGACAGGGGTCGGATGAGCAGTTCTTC. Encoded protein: CASSQDGQGSDEQFF.

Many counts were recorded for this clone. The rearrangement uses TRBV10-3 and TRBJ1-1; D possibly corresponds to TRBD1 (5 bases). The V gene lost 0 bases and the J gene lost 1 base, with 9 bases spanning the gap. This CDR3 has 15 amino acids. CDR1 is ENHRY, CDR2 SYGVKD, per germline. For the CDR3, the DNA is TGTGCCATCAGTGAGTCTGCCAGGGAGAACACTGAAGCTTTCTTT. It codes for CAISESARENTEAFF.

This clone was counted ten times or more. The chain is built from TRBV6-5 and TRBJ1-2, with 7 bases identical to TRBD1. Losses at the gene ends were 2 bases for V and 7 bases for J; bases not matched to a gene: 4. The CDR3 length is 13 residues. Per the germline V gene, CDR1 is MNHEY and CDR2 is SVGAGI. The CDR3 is CASSYKGALGYTF. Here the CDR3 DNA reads TGTGCCAGCAGTTACAAGGGGGCACTTGGCTACACCTTC.

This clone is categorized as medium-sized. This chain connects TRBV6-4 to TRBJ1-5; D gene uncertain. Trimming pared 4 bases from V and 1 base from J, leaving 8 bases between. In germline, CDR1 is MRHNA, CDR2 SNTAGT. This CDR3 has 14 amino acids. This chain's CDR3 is CASSGGWSNQPQHF. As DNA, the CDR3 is TGTGCCAGCAGTGGTGGGTGGAGCAATCAGCCCCAGCATTTT.

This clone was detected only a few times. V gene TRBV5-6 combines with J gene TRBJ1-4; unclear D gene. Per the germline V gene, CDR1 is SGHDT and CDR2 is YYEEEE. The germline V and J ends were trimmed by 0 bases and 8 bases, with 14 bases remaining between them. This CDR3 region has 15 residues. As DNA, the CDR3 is TGTGCCAGCAGCTTGGTGGAGTCTGGGTGGGAAAAACTGTTTTTT. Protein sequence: CASSLVESGWEKLFF.

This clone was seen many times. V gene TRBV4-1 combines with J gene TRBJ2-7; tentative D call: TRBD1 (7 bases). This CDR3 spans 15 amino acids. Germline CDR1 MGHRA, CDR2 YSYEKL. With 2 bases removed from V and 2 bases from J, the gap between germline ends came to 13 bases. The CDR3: CASSQWSRGAYEQYF. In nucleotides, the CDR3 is TGCGCCAGCAGCCAATGGTCCAGGGGGGCCTACGAGCAGTACTTC.

Written as DNA, the CDR3 is TGTGCCAGCAGTGGAGCGGGAGGGGCAGATACGCAGTATTTT. It encodes CASSGAGGADTQYF. The V and J genes are TRBV27 and TRBJ2-3, with 10 nucleotides matching TRBD2. Germline CDR1 reads MNHEY; CDR2 reads SMNVEV (reference sequence). The trim removed 5 bases at V and 4 bases at J, leaving 3 bases unmatched. This CDR3 is 14 amino acids long.

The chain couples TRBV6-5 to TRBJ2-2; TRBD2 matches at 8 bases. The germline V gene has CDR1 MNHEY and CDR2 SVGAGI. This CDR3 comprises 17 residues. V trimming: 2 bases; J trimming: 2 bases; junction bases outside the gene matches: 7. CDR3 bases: TGTGCCAGCAGTTACGGCCCGGGAGGGGAAAACACCGGGGAGCTGTTTTTT. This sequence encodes CASSYGPGGENTGELFF.

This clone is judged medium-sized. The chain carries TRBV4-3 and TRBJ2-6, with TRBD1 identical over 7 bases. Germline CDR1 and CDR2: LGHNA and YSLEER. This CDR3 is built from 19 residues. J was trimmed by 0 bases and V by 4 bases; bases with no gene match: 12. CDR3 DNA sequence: TGCGCCAGCAGCCCCAGGGTGGCAGGGGGAATCTCTGGGGCCAACGTCCTGACTTTC. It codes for CASSPRVAGGISGANVLTF.